Presented here are 19 T cell receptor beta chains from one specimen sequenced in a study of blood T cell repertoires in COVID-19. Clones were read by immunoSEQ multiplex PCR, and TCRdb kept only the in-frame ones, dropping some. The profile shows a few hundred thousand clones, 90% of them singletons. Sequenced: PBMCs or T cells enriched from blood (not recorded which). The receptor source for this set is a man aged 25-45 years who had been exposed to COVID-19.

The chain links TRBV3-1 (or the pseudogene TRBV3-2) to TRBJ1-3, with D uncertain. The CDR3 is 15 amino acids. V lost 0 bases to trimming and J lost 4 bases, with 10 bases between them. Germline loops: CDR1 LGHDT, CDR2 YNNKEL (reference sequence). The chain's CDR3 is CASSQDSGGGNTIYF. In DNA form, the CDR3 reads TGTGCCAGCAGCCAAGATTCGGGTGGCGGAAACACCATATATTTT.

The chain is built from TRBV5-5 and TRBJ2-7; no definite D call. V was trimmed by 1 base and J by 7 bases, leaving 6 bases between them. Germline loops: CDR1 SGHKS, CDR2 YYEKEE (reference sequence). This CDR3 is 11 amino acids long. The CDR3 spells CASSLFGEQYF. In DNA form, the CDR3 reads TGTGCCAGCAGCTTGTTCGGGGAGCAGTACTTC.

This clone was seen a handful of times. V is TRBV25-1 and J is TRBJ2-7, with 8 bases matching TRBD1. Looked up from germline, CDR1 is MGHDK and CDR2 is SYGVNS. The CDR3 is made up of 17 amino acids. Trimming cost V 2 bases and J 2 bases; bases outside gene matches: 11. CDR3 bases: TGTGCCAGCAGTGAAACTGGATCCGGGACAGGAACCTACGAGCAGTACTTC. Protein: CASSETGSGTGTYEQYF.

This clone was picked up a small number of times. V and J are TRBV6-4 and TRBJ2-5; 12 bases fit TRBD2. The CDR3 has 15 amino acids. CDR1 is MRHNA, CDR2 SNTAGT, per germline. Trimming at V came to 3 bases and at J to 1 base, leaving 0 bases not matched to a gene. The CDR3 is CASSETSGGQETQYF. CDR3 nucleotides: TGTGCCAGCAGTGAGACTAGCGGGGGCCAAGAGACCCAGTACTTC.

The chain joins TRBV6-5 to TRBJ1-5, with unresolved D. The germline V and J ends were trimmed by 4 bases and 0 bases, with 7 bases remaining between them. In germline, CDR1 is MNHEY, CDR2 SVGAGI. CDR3 size: 14 residues. The CDR3 here is CASSSVNSNQPQHF. As DNA, the CDR3 is TGTGCCAGCAGTTCAGTTAATAGCAATCAGCCCCAGCATTTT.

CDR3 nucleotide sequence: TGTGCCAGTAGTATCCGATACCGGGACAGTGGGGATACGCAGTATTTT. Translating it yields CASSIRYRDSGDTQYF. This chain connects TRBV19 to TRBJ2-3; 7 bases agree with TRBD1. The CDR3 consists of 16 residues. V lost 3 bases to trimming and J lost 6 bases; unmatched junction nucleotides: 12. The germline V gene has CDR1 LNHDA and CDR2 SQIVND (reference sequence).

The V gene is TRBV29-1, the J gene TRBJ1-5, with a tentative D call TRBD1 (5 bases). V lost 7 bases and J 5 bases, leaving 12 bases between the germline ends. CDR3 length: 12 amino acids. In germline, CDR1 is SQVTM, CDR2 ANQGSEA. CDR3 protein: CSATVYHQPQHF. CDR3 DNA sequence: TGCAGCGCGACAGTTTACCATCAGCCCCAGCATTTT.

This clone was observed a handful of times. The CDR3 bases are TGTGCCAGCAGCCCAGTGACCGGGGAGCTGTTTTTT. Translated, it gives CASSPVTGELFF. The chain carries TRBV9 and TRBJ2-2; D uncertain. V gave up 4 bases and J gave up 5 bases, with 6 bases separating them. This CDR3 comprises 12 residues. Germline lookup yields CDR1 SGDLS and CDR2 YYNGEE.

The chain joins TRBV7-8 to TRBJ2-5, with no clear D. CDR1 is SGHVS and CDR2 is FQNEAQ in the germline V gene. Trimming left V 5 bases short and J 3 bases short, with 13 bases between. The CDR3 covers 14 residues. CDR3 protein: CASSPGGLKETQYF. The CDR3 DNA is TGTGCCAGCAGCCCCGGTGGGCTCAAAGAGACCCAGTACTTC. The complete variable domain, with remaining parts taken from reference TRBV7-8 and TRBJ2-5, reads GAGVSQSPRYKVAKRGQDVALRCDPISGHVSLFWYQQALGQGPEFLTYFQNEAQLDKSGLPSDRFFAERPEGSVSTLKIQRTQQEDSAVYLCASSPGGLKETQYFGPGTRLLVL.

The genes are TRBV9 and TRBJ2-5, with D maybe TRBD1 (6 bases). Germline-derived CDR1 and CDR2 are SGDLS and YYNGEE. The CDR3 covers 15 residues. V lost 5 bases to trimming and J lost 3 bases, with 17 bases between them. The CDR3 sequence is CASSENPRTEETQYF. The CDR3 DNA follows: TGTGCCAGCAGTGAGAACCCTAGGACAGAAGAGACCCAGTACTTC.

V usage is TRBV4-1 and J usage is TRBJ2-7; 8 bases are a match to TRBD1. Germline assignment: CDR1 MGHRA and CDR2 YSYEKL. This CDR3 is built from 15 residues. Trimming removed 0 bases from V and 4 bases from J; junction bases left unmatched: 5. CDR3 in amino acids: CASSQDPRGLYEQYF. DNA for the CDR3: TGCGCCAGCAGCCAAGACCCCAGGGGGCTTTACGAGCAGTACTTC.

The rearrangement joins TRBV28 to TRBJ1-1; tentatively, D is TRBD1 (5 bases). The CDR3 length is 15 residues. The germline V and J ends were trimmed by 8 bases and 0 bases, with 16 bases remaining between them. Germline CDR1 MDHEN, CDR2 SYDVKM. The CDR3 sequence is CASAAGDDMNTEAFF. For the CDR3, the DNA is TGTGCCAGCGCCGCGGGGGACGATATGAACACTGAAGCTTTCTTT.

V and J are TRBV4-1 and TRBJ2-7; 8 bases line up with TRBD2. Germline assignment: CDR1 MGHRA and CDR2 YSYEKL. The CDR3 runs to 15 residues. The J segment lost 5 bases and the V segment lost 1 base, leaving 7 bases of the junction unmatched. The CDR3 here is CASSQVPGGAHEQYF. The CDR3 DNA reads TGCGCCAGCAGCCAAGTCCCCGGGGGGGCCCACGAGCAGTACTTC.

The chain combines TRBV4-2 with TRBJ2-3; weak D call: TRBD1 (6 bases). This CDR3 contains 15 residues. CDR1 and CDR2 from the germline V gene are LGHNA and YNFKEQ. V lost 0 bases and J lost 5, with 12 bases in between. The CDR3 here is CASSQDGGPGDTQYF. CDR3 bases: TGTGCCAGCAGCCAAGATGGGGGCCCGGGAGATACGCAGTATTTT.

The chain combines TRBV6-5 with TRBJ1-5; 9 bases align to TRBD1. Germline CDR1 MNHEY, CDR2 SVGAGI. Trimming cost V 6 bases and J 3 bases; bases outside gene matches: 3. The CDR3 sequence is 14 residues long. CDR3 region: CASSRDRANQPQHF. The CDR3 coding sequence is TGTGCCAGCAGCAGGGACAGGGCCAATCAGCCCCAGCATTTT.

This sequence joins TRBV10-3 and TRBJ1-2; D might be TRBD1 (6 bases). The CDR3 extends over 15 amino acids. Germline CDR1 reads ENHRY; CDR2 reads SYGVKD. V lost 7 bases and J 7 bases, leaving 22 bases between the germline ends. CDR3 DNA: TGTGCCATCACTTGGGACACAACCCGTTCGGGTGGCTACACCTTC. Translating gives CAITWDTTRSGGYTF.

V is TRBV5-1 and J is TRBJ2-7; 7 bases agree with TRBD1. The CDR3 length is 13 residues. Germline assignment: CDR1 SGHRS and CDR2 YFSETQ. V shed 3 bases and J 5 bases; nucleotides not matched to a gene: 5. CDR3 in amino acids: CASSSDRVDEQYF. The CDR3 coding sequence is TGCGCCAGCAGCTCTGACAGGGTTGACGAGCAGTACTTC.

The chain is built from TRBV2 and TRBJ1-2; 9 bases fit TRBD1. CDR1 is SNHLY and CDR2 is FYNNEI in the germline V gene. The J segment lost 7 bases and the V segment lost 11 bases, leaving 5 bases of the junction unmatched. This CDR3 spans 11 amino acids. Here the CDR3 DNA reads TGTGCCGTACAGGGGGCAAGTGGCTACACCTTC. It codes for CAVQGASGYTF.

This sequence joins TRBV4-1 and TRBJ1-5; TRBD1 might be the D (6 bases). Trimming removed 3 bases at V and 1 base at J, with 10 bases between. Germline CDR1 reads MGHRA; CDR2 reads YSYEKL. The CDR3 has 15 residues. The CDR3 coding sequence is TGCGCCAGCAGCCAGGTCCAGGGGAGCAATCAGCCCCAGCATTTT. Translation gives CASSQVQGSNQPQHF.